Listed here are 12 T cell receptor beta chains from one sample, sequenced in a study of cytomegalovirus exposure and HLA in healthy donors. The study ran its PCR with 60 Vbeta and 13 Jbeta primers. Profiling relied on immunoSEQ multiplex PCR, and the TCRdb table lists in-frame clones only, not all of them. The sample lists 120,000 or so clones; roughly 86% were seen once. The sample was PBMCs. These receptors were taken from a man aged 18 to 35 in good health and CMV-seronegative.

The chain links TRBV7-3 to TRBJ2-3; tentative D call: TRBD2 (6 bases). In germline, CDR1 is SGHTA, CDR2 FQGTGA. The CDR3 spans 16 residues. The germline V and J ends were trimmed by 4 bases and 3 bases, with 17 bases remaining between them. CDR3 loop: CASSSRAGGVTDTQYF. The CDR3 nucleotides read TGTGCCAGCAGCTCCAGGGCGGGCGGGGTGACAGATACGCAGTATTTT.

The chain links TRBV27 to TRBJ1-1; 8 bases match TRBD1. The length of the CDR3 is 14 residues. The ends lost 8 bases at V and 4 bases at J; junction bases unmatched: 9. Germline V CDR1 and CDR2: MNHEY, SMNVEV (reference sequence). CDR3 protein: CASAGRGRVTEAFF. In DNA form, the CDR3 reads TGTGCCAGCGCTGGCAGGGGGCGCGTCACTGAAGCTTTCTTT.

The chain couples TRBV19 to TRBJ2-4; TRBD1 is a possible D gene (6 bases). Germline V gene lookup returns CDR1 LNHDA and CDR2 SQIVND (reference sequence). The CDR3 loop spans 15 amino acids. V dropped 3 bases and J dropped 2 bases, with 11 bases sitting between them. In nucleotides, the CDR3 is TGTGCCAGTAGTATTGGGGGCGCTACCAAAAACATTCAGTACTTC. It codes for CASSIGGATKNIQYF.

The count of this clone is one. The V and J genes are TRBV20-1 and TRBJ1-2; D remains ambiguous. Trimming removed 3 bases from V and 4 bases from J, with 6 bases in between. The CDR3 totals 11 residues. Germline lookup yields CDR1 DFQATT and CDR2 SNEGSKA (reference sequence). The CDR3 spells CSARGFYGYTF. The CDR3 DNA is TGCAGTGCTAGGGGCTTCTATGGCTACACCTTC.

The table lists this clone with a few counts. CDR3 in DNA: TGTGCCAGCAGTTACTCTTACGGGGGGAGTGAAAAACTGTTTTTT. Translation gives CASSYSYGGSEKLFF. The chain employs TRBV6-5 and TRBJ1-4; possibly TRBD1 for D (5 bases). This CDR3 comprises 15 residues. Germline V gives CDR1 MNHEY, CDR2 SVGAGI. V was trimmed by 0 bases and J by 7 bases, leaving 12 bases between them.

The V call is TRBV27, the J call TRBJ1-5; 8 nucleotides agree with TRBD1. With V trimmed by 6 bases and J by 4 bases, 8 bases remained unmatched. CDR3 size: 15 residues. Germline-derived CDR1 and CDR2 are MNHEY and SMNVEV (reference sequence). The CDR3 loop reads CASRKQGGGNQPQHF. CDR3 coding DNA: TGTGCCAGCAGAAAACAGGGGGGAGGGAATCAGCCCCAGCATTTT.

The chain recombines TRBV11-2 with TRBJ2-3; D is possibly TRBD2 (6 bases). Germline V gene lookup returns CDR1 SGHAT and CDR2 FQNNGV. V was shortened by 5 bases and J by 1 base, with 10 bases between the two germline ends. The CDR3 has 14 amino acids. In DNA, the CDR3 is TGTGCCAGCAGCGAAGTAGCGGGCACAGATACGCAGTATTTT. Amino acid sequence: CASSEVAGTDTQYF. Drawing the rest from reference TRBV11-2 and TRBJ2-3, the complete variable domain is EAGVAQSPRYKIIEKRQSVAFWCNPISGHATLYWYQQILGQGPKLLIQFQNNGVVDDSQLPKDRFSAERLKGVDSTLKIQPAKLEDSAVYLCASSEVAGTDTQYFGPGTRLTVL.

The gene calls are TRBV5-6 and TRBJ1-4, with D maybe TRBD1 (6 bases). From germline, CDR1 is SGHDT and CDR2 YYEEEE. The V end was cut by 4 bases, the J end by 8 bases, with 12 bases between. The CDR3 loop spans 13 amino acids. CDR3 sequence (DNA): TGTGCCAGCAGCCCCCAGGGGCGGGAAAAACTGTTTTTT. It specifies CASSPQGREKLFF.

The CDR3 DNA sequence: TGTGCCAGCACCCGAAGTGGGACAGGGGGTACCGGGGAGCTGTTTTTT. Its protein product is CASTRSGTGGTGELFF. The gene calls are TRBV7-8 and TRBJ2-2; 11 nucleotides agree with TRBD1. V lost 7 bases, J lost 5 bases, and 9 bases stayed unmatched. Germline loops: CDR1 SGHVS, CDR2 FQNEAQ. This CDR3 has 16 amino acids.

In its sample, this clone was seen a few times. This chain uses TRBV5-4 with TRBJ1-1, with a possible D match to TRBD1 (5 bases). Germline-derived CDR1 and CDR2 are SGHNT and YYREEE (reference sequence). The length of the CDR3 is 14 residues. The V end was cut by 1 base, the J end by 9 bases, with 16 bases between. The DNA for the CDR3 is TGTGCCAGCAGCTTGCGGACGGGGGGAGGACAAGCTTTCTTT. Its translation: CASSLRTGGGQAFF.

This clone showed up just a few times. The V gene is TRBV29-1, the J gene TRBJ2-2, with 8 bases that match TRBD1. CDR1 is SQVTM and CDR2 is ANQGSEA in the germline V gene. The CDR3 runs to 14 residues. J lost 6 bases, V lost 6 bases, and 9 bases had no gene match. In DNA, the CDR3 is TGCAGCGTCCCCGACAGGGGAAGGGCCGGGGAGCTGTTTTTT. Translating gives CSVPDRGRAGELFF.

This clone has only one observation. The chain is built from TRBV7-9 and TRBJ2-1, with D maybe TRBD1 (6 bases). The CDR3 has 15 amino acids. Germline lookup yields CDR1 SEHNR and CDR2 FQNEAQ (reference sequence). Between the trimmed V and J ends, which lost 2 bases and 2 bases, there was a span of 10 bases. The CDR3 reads CASSLRTVTYNEQFF. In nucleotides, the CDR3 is TGTGCCAGCAGCTTAAGGACAGTTACCTACAATGAGCAGTTCTTC.